This T cell receptor (beta chain) was documented in a study of chemoradiotherapy in HPV16-positive cancers. In the study overall: Functional T-cell assays on two HPV16-positive patients' cells defined candidate HPV-specific clones and common TCR motifs. The study, taken as a whole, reports: Better recurrence-free survival went with HPV-responsive T-cell expansion in HPV16-positive patients. Functional assays defining HPV-specific T cells used only a couple of HPV16-positive patients. Non-HPV-specific T cells did not expand in tumors during treatment, whereas candidate HPV-specific clones and E7-related motifs did.

Concerning this clone: Its target is not known.

Produced via immunoSEQ multiplex PCR; TCRdb's table is partial and in-frame only. The table lists fewer than 40,000 clones, about 90% of them singletons. The sequenced sample was blood, obtained from a patient who underwent chemoradiotherapy. The source of this sequence is a human donor with HPV-associated anogenital cancer.

CDR3 nucleotide sequence: TGTGCCAGCAGATCCCGGGAGCGGTTAGGTGGCTACACCTTC. This gives the protein CASRSRERLGGYTF. The V call is TRBV6-6, the J call TRBJ1-2; D is uncertain. The CDR3 length is 14 residues. V shed 6 bases and J shed 7 bases, with 18 bases lying between them. Germline V gene lookup returns CDR1 MNHNY and CDR2 SVGAGI (reference sequence).